The clone carrying this T cell receptor beta chain was found once. As yet, its antigen is unknown. This specimen comes from a study of T cells in localized non-small cell lung cancer. Study results and limitations: Because researchers sequenced only one region of the tumor, heterogeneity is still possible. Blood T cell density predicted longer survival; adjacent-lung clonality, shorter. Clonality of T cells reached its maximum in uninvolved adjacent lung, surpassing tumor.

Looked up from germline, CDR1 is MNHEY and CDR2 is SMNVEV (reference sequence). CDR3 length: 11 residues. V was pared by 6 bases and J by 7 bases, with 9 bases between. Using immunoSEQ multiplex PCR, the repertoire was profiled, and TCRdb retains in-frame clones only, with some absent. The sample carries some 19,000 clones, 70% to 85% recorded once. This chain links TRBV27 with TRBJ1-2; D gene ambiguous. The sample in question was peripheral blood, obtained before any cancer treatment. The receptor comes from a man between 40 and 75 years old with stage I lung adenocarcinoma. CDR3 DNA sequence: TGTGCCAGCAGCGGAGGAGTTGGCTACACCTTC. Translating it yields CASSGGVGYTF.